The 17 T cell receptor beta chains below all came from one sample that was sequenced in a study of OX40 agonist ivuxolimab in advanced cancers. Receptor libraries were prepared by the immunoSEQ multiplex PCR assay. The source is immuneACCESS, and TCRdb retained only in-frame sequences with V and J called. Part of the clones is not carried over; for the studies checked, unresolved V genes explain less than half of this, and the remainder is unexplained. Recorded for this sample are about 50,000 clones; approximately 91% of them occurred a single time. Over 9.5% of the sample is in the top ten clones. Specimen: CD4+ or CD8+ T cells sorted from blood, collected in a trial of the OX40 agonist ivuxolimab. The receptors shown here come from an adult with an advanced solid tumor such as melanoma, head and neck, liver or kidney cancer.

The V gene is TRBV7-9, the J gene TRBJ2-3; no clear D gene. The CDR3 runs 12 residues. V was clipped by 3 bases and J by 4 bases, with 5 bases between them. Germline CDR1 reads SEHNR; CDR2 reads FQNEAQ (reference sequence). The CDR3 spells CASSFGADTQYF. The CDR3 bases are TGTGCCAGCAGCTTTGGGGCAGATACGCAGTATTTT.

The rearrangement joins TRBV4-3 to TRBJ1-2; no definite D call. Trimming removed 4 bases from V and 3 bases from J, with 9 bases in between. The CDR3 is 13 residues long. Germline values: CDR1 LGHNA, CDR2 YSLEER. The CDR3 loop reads CASSLQGDYGYTF. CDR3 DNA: TGCGCCAGCAGCCTTCAAGGAGACTATGGCTACACCTTC.

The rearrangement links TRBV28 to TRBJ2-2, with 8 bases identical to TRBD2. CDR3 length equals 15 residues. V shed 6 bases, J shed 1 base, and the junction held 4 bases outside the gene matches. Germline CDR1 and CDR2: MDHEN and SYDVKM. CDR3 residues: CASSSLAENTGELFF. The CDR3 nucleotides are TGTGCCAGCAGCTCACTAGCGGAGAACACCGGGGAGCTGTTTTTT.

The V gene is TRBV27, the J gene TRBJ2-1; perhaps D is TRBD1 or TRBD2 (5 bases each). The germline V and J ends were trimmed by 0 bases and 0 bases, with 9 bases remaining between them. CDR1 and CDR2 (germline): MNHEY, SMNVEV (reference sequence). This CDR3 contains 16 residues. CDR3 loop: CASSLSSGSSYNEQFF. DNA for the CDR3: TGTGCCAGCAGTTTATCGTCAGGGAGCTCCTACAATGAGCAGTTCTTC.

The DNA for the CDR3 is TGTGCCAGCAGCTTATCCGAGGGGGGACACACAGATACGCAGTATTTT. Its protein is CASSLSEGGHTDTQYF. The rearrangement uses TRBV7-6 and TRBJ2-3, with D possibly being TRBD1 or TRBD2 (6 bases each). Germline values: CDR1 SGHVS, CDR2 FNYEAQ. The ends were cut back, 2 bases at V and 2 bases at J, with 14 bases in the middle. This CDR3 comprises 16 residues.

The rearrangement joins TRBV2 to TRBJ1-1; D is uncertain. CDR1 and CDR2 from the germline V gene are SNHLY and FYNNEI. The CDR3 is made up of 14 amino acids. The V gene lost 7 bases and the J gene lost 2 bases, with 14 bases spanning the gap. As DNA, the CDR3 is TGTGCCAGCAACCGTCCGGGAACCAACACTGAAGCTTTCTTT. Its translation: CASNRPGTNTEAFF.

The CDR3 protein is CASSVASGSYEQYF. CDR3 nucleotides: TGTGCCAGCAGCGTAGCTTCAGGCTCCTACGAGCAGTACTTC. The chain has TRBV9 and TRBJ2-7; D remains unclear. The CDR3 runs to 14 residues. Germline CDR1 reads SGDLS; CDR2 reads YYNGEE. Trimming took off 0 bases at V and 0 bases at J, with 7 bases between the two ends. The full variable domain, completed using reference TRBV9 and TRBJ2-7, is DSGVTQTPKHLITATGQRVTLRCSPRSGDLSVYWYQQSLDQGLQFLIQYYNGEERAKGNILERFSAQQFPDLHSELNLSSLELGDSALYFCASSVASGSYEQYFGPGTRLTVT.

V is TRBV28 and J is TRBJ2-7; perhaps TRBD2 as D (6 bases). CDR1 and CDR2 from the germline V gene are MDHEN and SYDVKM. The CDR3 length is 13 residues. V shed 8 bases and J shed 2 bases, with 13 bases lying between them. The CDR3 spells CASEGAGTYEQYF. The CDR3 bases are TGTGCCAGCGAGGGCGCGGGAACCTACGAGCAGTACTTC.

The CDR3 loop reads CASSLFLVPFNEQFF. The CDR3 DNA follows: TGTGCCAGCAGCTTATTTCTAGTTCCCTTTAATGAGCAGTTCTTC. The genes are TRBV7-9 and TRBJ2-1; D remains ambiguous. CDR1 SEHNR and CDR2 FQNEAQ come from the germline V gene (reference sequence). Trimming took off 2 bases at V and 7 bases at J, with 15 bases between the two ends. There are 15 residues in the CDR3.

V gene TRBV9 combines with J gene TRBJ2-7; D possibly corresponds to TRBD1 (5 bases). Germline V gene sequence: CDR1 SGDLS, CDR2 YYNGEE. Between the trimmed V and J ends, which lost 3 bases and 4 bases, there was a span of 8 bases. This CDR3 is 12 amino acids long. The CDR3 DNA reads TGTGCCAGCAGCGACCAGGGTTACGAGCAGTACTTC. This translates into CASSDQGYEQYF.

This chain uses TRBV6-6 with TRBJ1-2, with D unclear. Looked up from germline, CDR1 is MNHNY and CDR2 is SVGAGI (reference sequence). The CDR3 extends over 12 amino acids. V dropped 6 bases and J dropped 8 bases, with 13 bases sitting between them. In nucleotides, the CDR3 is TGTGCCAGCAGCCCAGAGGGAAGGGGCTACACCTTC. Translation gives CASSPEGRGYTF.

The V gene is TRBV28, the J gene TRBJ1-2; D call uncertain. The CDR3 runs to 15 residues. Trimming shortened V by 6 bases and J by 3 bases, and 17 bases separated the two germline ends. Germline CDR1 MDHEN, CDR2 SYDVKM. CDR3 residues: CASSAFAGEYYGYTF. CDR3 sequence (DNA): TGTGCCAGCAGCGCCTTCGCCGGGGAGTACTATGGCTACACCTTC.

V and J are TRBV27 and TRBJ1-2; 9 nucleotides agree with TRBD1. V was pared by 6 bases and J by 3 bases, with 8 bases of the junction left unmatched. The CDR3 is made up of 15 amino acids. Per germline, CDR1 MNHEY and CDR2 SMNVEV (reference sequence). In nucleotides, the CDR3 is TGTGCCAGCAGCACCGGGACAGGGCCCCACTATGGCTACACCTTC. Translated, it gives CASSTGTGPHYGYTF.

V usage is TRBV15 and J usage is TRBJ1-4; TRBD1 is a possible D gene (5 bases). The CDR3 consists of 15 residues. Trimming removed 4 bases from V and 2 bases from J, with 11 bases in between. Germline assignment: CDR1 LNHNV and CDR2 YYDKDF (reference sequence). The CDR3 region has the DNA TGTGCCACCAGCACGAGTGGGGGGACTAATGAAAAACTGTTTTTT. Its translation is CATSTSGGTNEKLFF.

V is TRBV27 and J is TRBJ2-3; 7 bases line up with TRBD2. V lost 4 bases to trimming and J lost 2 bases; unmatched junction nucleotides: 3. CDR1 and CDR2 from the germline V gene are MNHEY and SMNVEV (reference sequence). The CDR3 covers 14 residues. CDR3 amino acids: CASSSSGVTDTQYF. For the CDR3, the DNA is TGTGCCAGCAGTTCCAGCGGGGTCACAGATACGCAGTATTTT.

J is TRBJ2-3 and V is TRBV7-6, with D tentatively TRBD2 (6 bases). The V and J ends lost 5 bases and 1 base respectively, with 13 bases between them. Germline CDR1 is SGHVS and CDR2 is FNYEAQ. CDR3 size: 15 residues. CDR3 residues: CASSTGVFGTDTQYF. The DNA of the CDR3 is TGTGCCAGCAGCACGGGAGTGTTTGGCACAGATACGCAGTATTTT.

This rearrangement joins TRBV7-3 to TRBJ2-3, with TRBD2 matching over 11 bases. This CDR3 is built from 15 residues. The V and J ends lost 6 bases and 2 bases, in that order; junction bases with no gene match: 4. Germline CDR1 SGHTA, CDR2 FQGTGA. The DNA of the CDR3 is TGTGCCAGCAGGGAGACTAGCGGGAACACAGATACGCAGTATTTT. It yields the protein CASRETSGNTDTQYF.